The clone carrying this T cell receptor (beta chain) was seen only a few times. Its antigen is not identified. The PCR used 60 Vbeta and 13 Jbeta primers. TCRdb keeps only in-frame clones here, not all; method: immunoSEQ multiplex PCR. The sample includes about 90,000 clones, 65% to 85% of them seen just once. This record belongs to a study of cytomegalovirus exposure and HLA in healthy donors. Notes on the study in general: TCR beta V- and J-gene trimming was later associated with a missense DCLRE1C variant. The authors confirmed in vitro that a few CMV-associated chains were specific for CMV antigens.

The sample taken for sequencing was PBMCs. The sequence derives from a man aged 25-45 years in good health and CMV-seronegative.

CDR3 bases: TGTGCCAGCAGAACCAGTCCCGGGTCTGTGAACACTGAAGCTTTCTTT. Its translation is CASRTSPGSVNTEAFF. The chain employs TRBV27 and TRBJ1-1; D not certain. Germline values: CDR1 MNHEY, CDR2 SMNVEV (reference sequence). Trimming cost V 6 bases and J 0 bases, with 17 bases left between them. The CDR3 consists of 16 residues.